This entry concerns a single TCR beta chain. There are a few counts of this clonotype. It lacks a known antigen. There are no base qualities to consult, and no much larger clone falls within one base. Taken with the paper, the label for time point translates to: pre-sensitization, week 0. Reading the label with the study, this specimen's treatment or condition is: therapeutic diphenylcyclopropenone sensitization with weekly scalp DPC. At every patch-test visit, the blood draw took place before the patch test was put on. Eligible patients were aged 18 to 70, diagnosed with alopecia, deemed suitable for DPC therapy, and excluded if pregnant. Unfractionated whole blood was collected in Tempus Blood RNA tubes, and total RNA was extracted from that blood. The data belong to a study of human T cells and chemical hapten exposure (dated by TCRdb to the early 2020s). Context from the whole study: For sensitization, 2% DPC in acetone was applied to a roughly 2 cm by roughly 2 cm area of upper inner arm skin. Patients additionally received weekly therapeutic DPC doses to the scalp throughout the roughly 23-week study period. Patch testing on the upper back used Finn chambers containing 0.01% DPC, with scoring done after 6 days according to International Contact Dermatitis Research Group standards. Most of the patients in the cohort were female, and the cohort covered alopecia areata with under or over 50% scalp involvement, alopecia totalis and alopecia universalis. Libraries were pooled for sequencing, and variation in per-sample TCR yields was attributed mainly to small differences in library volumes within the pool. Peripheral blood TCR repertoire changes were tracked in vivo in alopecia patients during primary and secondary sensitization to the hapten diphenylcyclopropenone (DPC). Patient blood was sampled pre-sensitization (week 0) and at 2, 6 and about 24 weeks after DPC sensitization. Blood for TCR sequencing was provided by twenty-nine alopecia patients at one to four time points (pre-sensitization, 2, 6 and 24 weeks). The study at large found these results: A positive correlation was found between the number of PT1 expanded TCRs and patch test score, with significance reached at thresholds 8, 16 and 32 but not 4. Compared with pre-sensitization or healthy control sets, expanded TCRs formed significantly more large CDR3 similarity clusters, which is consistent with antigen-driven responses. The number of TCRs above 1 in 1000 frequency did not change with DPC sensitization; there was no evidence of global repertoire structure alterations. Repeated subsampling changed both the strength of the expansion versus patch-test correlation and the threshold at which that correlation became significant. Because all patients had alopecia, a presumed autoimmune disease, the immune response of the patients might differ from that of healthy individuals.

To prepare the library, RACE was applied. Sequencing instrument: NextSeq 500. Library preparation attached unique molecular identifiers to individual cDNA molecules for quantitative, reproducible TCR counting. From each blood RNA sample, both TCR alpha and TCR beta chains were sequenced. Per the original workflow: Samples had a median of roughly 87,000 TCRs, with a range from about 23,224 to 750,000. The Decombinator software suite was used to annotate V, J and CDR3 in the TCR reads. To make PS versus PT1 abundance plots, every sample was subsampled to the same number of TCRs (28,000). TCRs were defined as expanded if absent before sensitization and observed at least eight times at the 2-week time point. TCRdb itself trimmed the public reads at Q25 with fastp, ran MiXCR and retained productive beta chains. Entries that share a CDR3 protein sequence are merged under the most common genes and DNA. The authors' filters were not applied to this entry. Here the sample has tens of thousands of distinct CDR3 sequences; 8% to 10% occur a single time. The ten largest clones take up less than 4.5% of the sample.

The CDR3 goes from the cysteine to the phenylalanine over 14 residues. Only the CDR3 portion is preserved as DNA: 42 bases, with reading frame beginning at the first base. The V end gives up 5 bases and the J end 6 bases, leaving 7 bases in the junction not matched to a gene. According to the germline V gene, CDR1 reads SGHNT and CDR2 reads YENEEA. The clonotype originates from a woman aged 40 to 50 with alopecia areata. Some clones in this sample may be carry-over from other donors' samples. The sequence joins TRBV11-3 to TRBJ2-1; the central 7 bases match TRBD2. This material consisted of whole blood, taken in connection with sensitization to the hapten diphenylcyclopropenone (DPC). The bases are TGTGCCAGCAGCCCTTGGGGCGGGGGCAATGAGCAGTTCTTC. Its protein is CASSPWGGGNEQFF.